The clone carrying this T cell receptor (beta chain) was seen a handful of times. V was cut by 2 bases and J by 0 bases, with 8 bases left in between. The germline V gene has CDR1 MDHEN and CDR2 SYDVKM. This CDR3 contains 14 residues. This specimen comes from a study of blood T cell repertoires in COVID-19. About the research overall: The samples span acute and convalescent COVID-19 from the United States, Italy and Spain. Nucleic acid was either cDNA or gDNA, and it came from T cells, B-cell-depleted T cells, or PBMCs.

In the original analysis: Researchers report that nucleated cell counts were estimated from reference gene primer amplification. Profiling relied on immunoSEQ multiplex PCR, and the TCRdb table lists in-frame clones only, not all of them. V, J and clone size are taken as reported in that table, and D and trimming were inferred from the DNA itself. Among some 50,000 clones listed, more than 75% were seen once. The chain uses TRBV28 and TRBJ2-7, with D perhaps matching TRBD2 (5 bases). Source material: peripheral blood. The TCR comes from a man aged 50 or older with active COVID-19. The CDR3 here is CASSLSGGSYEQYF. The DNA of the CDR3 is TGTGCCAGCAGTTTAAGCGGAGGCTCCTACGAGCAGTACTTC.